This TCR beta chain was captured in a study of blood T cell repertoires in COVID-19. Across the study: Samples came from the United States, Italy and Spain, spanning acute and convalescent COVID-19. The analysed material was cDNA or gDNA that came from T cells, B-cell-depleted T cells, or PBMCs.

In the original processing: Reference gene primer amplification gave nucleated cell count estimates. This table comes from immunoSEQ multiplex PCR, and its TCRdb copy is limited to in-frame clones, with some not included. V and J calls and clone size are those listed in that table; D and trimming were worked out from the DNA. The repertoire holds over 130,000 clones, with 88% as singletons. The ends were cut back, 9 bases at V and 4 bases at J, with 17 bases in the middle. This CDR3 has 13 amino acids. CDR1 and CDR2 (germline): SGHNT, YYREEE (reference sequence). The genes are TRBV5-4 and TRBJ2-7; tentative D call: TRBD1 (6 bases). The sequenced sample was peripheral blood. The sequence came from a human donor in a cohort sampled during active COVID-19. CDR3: CATSTGSRYEQYF. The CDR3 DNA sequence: TGTGCCACCTCGACAGGATCTCGATACGAGCAGTACTTC.